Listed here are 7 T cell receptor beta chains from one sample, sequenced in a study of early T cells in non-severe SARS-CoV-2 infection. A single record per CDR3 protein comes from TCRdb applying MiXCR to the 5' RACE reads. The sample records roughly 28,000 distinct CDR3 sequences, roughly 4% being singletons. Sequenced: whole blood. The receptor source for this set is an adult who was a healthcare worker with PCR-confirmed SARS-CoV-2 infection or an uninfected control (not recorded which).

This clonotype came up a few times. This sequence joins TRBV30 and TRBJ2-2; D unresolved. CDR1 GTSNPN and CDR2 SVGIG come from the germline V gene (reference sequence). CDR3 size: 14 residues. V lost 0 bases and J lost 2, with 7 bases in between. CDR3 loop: CAWSVSVNTGELFF. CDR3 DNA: TGTGCCTGGAGTGTTTCGGTTAACACCGGGGAGCTGTTTTTT. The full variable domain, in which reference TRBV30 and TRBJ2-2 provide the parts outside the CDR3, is SQTIHQWPATLVQPVGSPLSLECTVEGTSNPNLYWYRQAAGRGLQLLFYSVGIGQISSEVPQNLSASRPQDRQFILSSKKLLLSDSGFYLCAWSVSVNTGELFFGEGSRLTVL.

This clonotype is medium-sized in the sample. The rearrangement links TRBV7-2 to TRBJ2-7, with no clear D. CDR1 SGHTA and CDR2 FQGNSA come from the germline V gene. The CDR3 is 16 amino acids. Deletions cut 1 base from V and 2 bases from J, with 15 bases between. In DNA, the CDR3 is TGTGCCAGCAGCTTAGAGTCTGGCGCGGCCCCCTACGAGCAGTACTTC. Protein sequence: CASSLESGAAPYEQYF.

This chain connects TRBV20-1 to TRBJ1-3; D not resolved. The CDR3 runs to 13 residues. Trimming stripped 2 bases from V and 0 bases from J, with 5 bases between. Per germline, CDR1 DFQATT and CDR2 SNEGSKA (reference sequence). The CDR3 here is CSARFVSGNTIYF. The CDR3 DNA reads TGCAGTGCTAGATTCGTCTCTGGAAACACCATATATTTT.

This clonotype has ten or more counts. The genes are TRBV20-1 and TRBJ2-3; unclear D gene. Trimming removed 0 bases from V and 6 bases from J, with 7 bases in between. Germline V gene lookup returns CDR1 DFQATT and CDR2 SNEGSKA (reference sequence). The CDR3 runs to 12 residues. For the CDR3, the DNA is TGCAGTGCTAGAGATCCCCCGGATACGCAGTATTTT. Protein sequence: CSARDPPDTQYF.

CDR3 coding DNA: TGCAGCGTAGCAGGCGCCTGGGGAGAAAAACTGTTTTTT. It is translated as CSVAGAWGEKLFF. The chain is built from TRBV29-1 and TRBJ1-4; D ambiguous. The CDR3 has 13 amino acids. From germline, CDR1 is SQVTM and CDR2 ANQGSEA. Trimming stripped 6 bases from V and 8 bases from J, with 16 bases between. The whole variable domain, remainder taken from reference TRBV29-1 and TRBJ1-4, is SAVISQKPSRDICQRGTSLTIQCQVDSQVTMMFWYRQQPGQSLTLIATANQGSEATYESGFVIDKFPISRPNLTFSTLTVSNMSPEDSSIYLCSVAGAWGEKLFFGSGTQLSVL.

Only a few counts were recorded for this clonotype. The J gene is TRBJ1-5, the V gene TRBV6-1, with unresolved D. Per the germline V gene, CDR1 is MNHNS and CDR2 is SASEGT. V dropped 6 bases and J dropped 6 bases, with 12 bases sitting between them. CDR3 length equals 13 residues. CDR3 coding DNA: TGTGCCAGCAGCGAACACCGAACTCAGCCCCAGCATTTT. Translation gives CASSEHRTQPQHF.

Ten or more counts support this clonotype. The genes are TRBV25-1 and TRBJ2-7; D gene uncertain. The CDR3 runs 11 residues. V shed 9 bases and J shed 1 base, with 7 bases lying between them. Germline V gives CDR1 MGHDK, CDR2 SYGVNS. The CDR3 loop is CASGRSYEQYF. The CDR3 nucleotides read TGTGCCAGTGGACGGTCCTACGAGCAGTACTTC.